The sequence of this T cell receptor (beta chain) was determined in a study of cytomegalovirus exposure and HLA in healthy donors. Study-level information: Of all 400 or so donors who were genotyped, roughly 83% belonged to the Caucasian-associated ancestry cluster.

Amplification used 60 Vbeta primers and 13 Jbeta primers. Here immunoSEQ multiplex PCR was the method, and the copy in TCRdb shows in-frame clones only, minus some. The sample lists 100,000 to 150,000 clones, about four fifths occurring once. Study results and caveats: In a later analysis, a genetic analysis reported fewer productive-TCR N-insertions in an Asian-associated ancestry cluster than the cohort average. Later, an analysis found that common viral pathogens appeared to be linked with several of the most significant clusters. It was in a later analysis that TCR association rates were seen to vary by HLA locus, highest for DRB1 and lowest for HLA-C.

Concerning this clone itself: Antigen: not known.

Sequenced input: PBMCs. The sequence was obtained from a man aged 25 to 40 in good health and CMV-seronegative.

The CDR3 spells CASSQDGPVGVETQYF. The CDR3 region has the DNA TGCGCCAGCAGCCAAGATGGGCCGGTGGGAGTAGAGACCCAGTACTTC. The gene calls are TRBV4-3 and TRBJ2-5; a possible D gene is TRBD2 (5 bases). The ends were cut back, 0 bases at V and 4 bases at J, with 15 bases in the middle. Germline CDR1 LGHNA, CDR2 YSLEER. This CDR3 is built from 16 residues.